Listed here are 19 T cell receptor beta chains from one sample, sequenced in a study of T cells in Graves' hyperthyroidism and ophthalmopathy. The source material, RNA transcripts, was used to amplify TCR beta CDR3 regions. First-round RT-PCR of the TCR CDR3 relied on the HTBI primer set. One entry per CDR3 protein, called by TCRdb with MiXCR from the multiplex PCR reads. The sample lists hundreds of thousands of distinct CDR3 sequences, around 15% occurring once. Sequenced input: blood. These receptors all come from a man aged 50 or older with Graves' ophthalmopathy.

The chain links TRBV10-2 to TRBJ2-5; 9 bases map to TRBD2. V was pared by 0 bases and J by 4 bases, with 3 bases of the junction left unmatched. CDR3 length equals 15 residues. Germline assignment: CDR1 WSHSY and CDR2 SAAADI. As DNA, the CDR3 is TGCGCCAGCAGTGAGTCTAGCGGGAGAATAGAGACCCAGTACTTC. Protein product: CASSESSGRIETQYF.

This clonotype was seen ten or more times. The chain combines TRBV29-1 with TRBJ2-5; 8 bases line up with TRBD1. Germline trimming cut 6 bases from V and 5 bases from J; bases unmatched to any gene: 2. This CDR3 comprises 11 residues. From germline, CDR1 is SQVTM and CDR2 ANQGSEA. The CDR3 sequence is CSVNRGETQYF. In DNA, the CDR3 is TGCAGCGTGAACAGGGGGGAGACCCAGTACTTC.

This clonotype was observed a few times. This rearrangement joins TRBV12-3 or TRBV12-4 to TRBJ2-5; possible D gene TRBD2, 5 bases. The length of the CDR3 is 12 residues. The V end lost 7 bases, the J end lost 0 bases, and 6 bases lay between the germline ends. The CDR3 DNA sequence: TGTGCCAGCAAAGCGGACCAAGAGACCCAGTACTTC. It yields the protein CASKADQETQYF.

This clonotype has a count of ten or more. V usage is TRBV12-3 or TRBV12-4 and J usage is TRBJ2-7; a possible D gene is TRBD2 (6 bases). The CDR3 has 16 amino acids. V was trimmed by 6 bases and J by 0 bases, leaving 18 bases between them. CDR3 sequence reads: CASSRRGGVYSYEQYF. The DNA for the CDR3 is TGTGCCAGCAGCCGACGGGGAGGCGTTTACTCCTACGAGCAGTACTTC.

The chain joins TRBV3-1 to TRBJ2-7; a weak D match, TRBD1 (6 bases). Germline CDR1 and CDR2: LGHDT and YNNKEL (reference sequence). The CDR3 loop spans 15 amino acids. Trimming removed 1 base from V and 9 bases from J, with 19 bases in between. The CDR3 loop is CASSQGLGQTIGQYF. The CDR3 DNA follows: TGTGCCAGCAGCCAAGGCCTAGGACAGACGATCGGGCAGTACTTC.

This clonotype came up many times. The rearrangement joins TRBV4-1 to TRBJ2-5, with D possibly TRBD2 on 6 matching bases. The CDR3 extends over 14 amino acids. Germline V gene data show CDR1 as MGHRA and CDR2 as YSYEKL. V was clipped by 1 base and J by 4 bases, with 10 bases between them. DNA for the CDR3: TGCGCCAGCAGCCAAGCTTCCGGGGGAGAGACCCAGTACTTC. As protein: CASSQASGGETQYF.

DNA of the CDR3: TGTGCCAGCACCCAGGCCCTGTCTGGGGTGGGCAATCAGCCCCAGCATTTT. Amino acids: CASTQALSGVGNQPQHF. The V gene is TRBV4-2, the J gene TRBJ1-5; D gene ambiguous. Germline lookup yields CDR1 LGHNA and CDR2 YNFKEQ. The CDR3 has 17 residues. Trimming shortened V by 7 bases and J by 2 bases, and 21 bases separated the two germline ends.

The chain is built from TRBV7-9 and TRBJ1-5; 10 bases fit TRBD1. The CDR3 spans 18 residues. CDR1 and CDR2 (germline): SEHNR, FQNEAQ (reference sequence). The V and J ends lost 5 bases and 7 bases, in that order; junction bases with no gene match: 17. CDR3 DNA: TGTGCCAGCAGCCGAGGGGGTGGGACAGGGGTTCTCAAGCAGCCCCAGCATTTT. Translating gives CASSRGGGTGVLKQPQHF.

This clonotype has a handful of counts. V gene TRBV29-1 combines with J gene TRBJ2-5; TRBD2 is a possible D gene (5 bases). V lost 3 bases and J 7 bases, leaving 21 bases between the germline ends. Per the germline V gene, CDR1 is SQVTM and CDR2 is ANQGSEA. The CDR3 is 15 amino acids. CDR3 in amino acids: CSVDKSAGVEGTQYF. CDR3 nucleotide sequence: TGCAGCGTTGATAAGAGCGCTGGAGTCGAGGGGACCCAGTACTTC.

The chain carries TRBV20-1 and TRBJ2-5; TRBD2 matches 8 bases. The CDR3 is 13 residues long. V trimming: 6 bases; J trimming: 4 bases; junction bases outside the gene matches: 7. CDR1 DFQATT and CDR2 SNEGSKA come from the germline V gene (reference sequence). CDR3 region: CSAGRVSGETQYF. CDR3 bases: TGCAGTGCCGGGAGGGTTAGCGGAGAGACCCAGTACTTC.

In this sample, this clonotype turned up a few times. The chain's CDR3 is CASRPGGGYEQYF. CDR3 coding DNA: TGTGCCAGCAGACCCGGGGGGGGGTACGAGCAGTACTTC. The chain is built from TRBV6-1 and TRBJ2-7, with 8 bases fitting TRBD2. The CDR3 is 13 amino acids. Trimming cost V 6 bases and J 4 bases; bases outside gene matches: 5. The germline V gene encodes CDR1 MNHNS and CDR2 SASEGT.

In this sample, this clonotype turned up many times. The chain couples TRBV5-1 to TRBJ2-3, with D uncertain. Trimming removed 2 bases at V and 0 bases at J, with 7 bases between. The CDR3 is 14 amino acids. From germline, CDR1 is SGHRS and CDR2 YFSETQ. The CDR3 bases are TGCGCCAGCAGCTTACCGGAAAGCACAGATACGCAGTATTTT. Residues: CASSLPESTDTQYF.

The V and J genes are TRBV10-3 and TRBJ2-6; 9 bases are a match to TRBD1. Germline trimming cut 0 bases from V and 3 bases from J; bases unmatched to any gene: 9. Germline V gene data show CDR1 as ENHRY and CDR2 as SYGVKD. The CDR3 has 19 residues. The CDR3 loop is CAISESLGTGLFGANVLTF. Written as DNA, the CDR3 is TGTGCCATCAGTGAGTCTTTAGGGACAGGGCTTTTTGGGGCCAACGTCCTGACTTTC.

V usage is TRBV27 and J usage is TRBJ2-7, with TRBD1 identical over 7 bases. The J segment lost 4 bases and the V segment lost 6 bases, leaving 12 bases of the junction unmatched. This CDR3 spans 15 amino acids. The germline CDR1 and CDR2 sequences are MNHEY and SMNVEV (reference sequence). The CDR3 DNA follows: TGTGCCAGCAGCTCCACTGGGGGACAGACGTACGAGCAGTACTTC. Translating gives CASSSTGGQTYEQYF.

There are many counts of this clonotype. The chain uses TRBV20-1 and TRBJ1-5; TRBD1 aligns across 11 bases. The CDR3 spans 13 residues. Germline lookup yields CDR1 DFQATT and CDR2 SNEGSKA (reference sequence). V shed 5 bases, J shed 7 bases, and the junction held 4 bases outside the gene matches. In DNA, the CDR3 is TGCAGTGCTGGACAGGGGGCAACCCAGCCCCAGCATTTT. It encodes CSAGQGATQPQHF.

The sample holds many counts of this clonotype. This chain connects TRBV7-9 to TRBJ2-7; D might be TRBD1 or TRBD2, each matching 6 bases. V dropped 3 bases and J dropped 2 bases, with 20 bases sitting between them. The CDR3 has 17 amino acids. Germline CDR1 reads SEHNR; CDR2 reads FQNEAQ (reference sequence). As DNA, the CDR3 is TGTGCCAGCAGCTTTCCCAGCAGGGGAGGTAACCCCTACGAGCAGTACTTC. Its protein product is CASSFPSRGGNPYEQYF.

This clonotype was found many times. V is TRBV28 and J is TRBJ2-5; D gene unclear. With 4 bases removed from V and 6 bases from J, the gap between germline ends came to 9 bases. Germline CDR1 and CDR2: MDHEN and SYDVKM. CDR3 length: 12 residues. The DNA of the CDR3 is TGTGCCAGCAGTTCCGGGCGGAAGACCCAGTACTTC. Protein sequence: CASSSGRKTQYF.

This chain links TRBV29-1 with TRBJ1-2; D gene unclear. CDR1 is SQVTM and CDR2 is ANQGSEA in the germline V gene. Trimming shortened V by 6 bases and J by 7 bases, and 12 bases separated the two germline ends. The CDR3 sequence is 11 residues long. This chain's CDR3 is CSVTPGSGYTF. The CDR3 DNA sequence: TGCAGCGTGACCCCGGGATCTGGCTACACCTTC.

The chain carries TRBV4-1 and TRBJ2-2, with D possibly being TRBD1 (6 bases). The germline V gene encodes CDR1 MGHRA and CDR2 YSYEKL. The CDR3 has 18 residues. V was cut by 6 bases and J by 5 bases, with 25 bases left in between. CDR3 coding DNA: TGCGCCAGCAGGCCCGGAGAGGGACAAAAGTTTTGGACCGGGGAGCTGTTTTTT. It codes for CASRPGEGQKFWTGELFF.